This TCR beta chain stems from a study of CXCR3-negative and CXCR3-positive naive CD8 T cells. Study as a whole: Libraries each contributed about 1.5 +/- 0.3 million TRB reads, for roughly 130 million in total. Findings and limits, study-wide: Relative to CXCR3-negative naive cells, CXCR3-positive naive cells had more hydrophobic TRB CDR3s. Cryopreserved cells showed partially decreased CXCR3 expression, and most assays used fresh PBMCs.

In regard to this clonotype: Its antigen is unknown.

Germline V gives CDR1 SNHLY, CDR2 FYNNEI. CDR3 length: 13 residues. TRB cDNA was prepared as libraries by UMI-labeled 5' RACE. TCRdb reprocessed the 5' RACE reads, with one entry per CDR3 protein and no DNA. The specimen's table records about 98,000 distinct CDR3 sequences. Sorts that each held 280,000 or so cells were run in triplicate for every CD8+ T cell subset. The specimen was naive CXCR3+ CD8+ T cells from blood. Noted subset: CD45RO-CCR7+CD27+CD95- naive CD8+ T cells expressing CXCR3 (TNR3+). The chain has TRBV2 and TRBJ2-5; the TCRdb call, TRBD1, lacks DNA for checking. The clonotype was recovered from a human donor in good health. Some clones in this sample may be carry-over from other donors' samples. This CDR3 reads CASSVYREETQYF.